This TCR beta chain was found in a study of blood T cell repertoires in COVID-19 (dated by TCRdb to 2020 to 2021). For the wider study: The collaborator samples originated in the United States, Italy and Spain and spanned the acute and convalescent phases of COVID-19. Subjects who had been exposed to COVID-19, were actively infected with it, or had recovered from it provided the deeply sampled blood TCRbeta repertoires that made up the dataset. The prospective study material was composed of cDNA or gDNA derived from T cells, B-cell-depleted T cells, or PBMCs. A freely available public database, intended as a resource for researchers studying the immune response to SARS-CoV-2, is where the repertoires were released. Nearly every sample came with metadata listing a de-identified subject ID, COVID-19 status, age in years and sex. Where available, HLA class I and class II types were taken from metadata supplied by the sample provider and were not determined by assay-based typing. The samples were drawn from the first 160 participants of the ongoing ImmuneRACE study and from 1,254 subjects provided by 6 global collaborators. Points the paper makes about the study in general: Clinical and demographic metadata were provided uncurated, with the amount varying by source and participant.

As to this clone: The specificity of this receptor is unknown. Qualities for individual bases were not recorded, and no much larger clone is one base off.

The collaborating institutions used their own protocols to collect whole blood in K2EDTA tubes. For TCRbeta analysis, collaborators shipped samples in one of three forms: frozen whole blood, isolated PBMCs, or DNA extracted from either of those sample types. TCRbeta CDR3 regions were amplified from genomic DNA using the immunoSEQ Assay, a bias-controlled multiplex PCR. Processing in the source paper ran as follows. The number of nucleated cells in each sample was estimated by amplification of reference gene primers within the assay. Sequence reads were collapsed and filtered to measure the absolute abundance of every unique TCRbeta CDR3 rearrangement. For each sample, productive Simpson clonality was calculated by taking the square root of Simpson's diversity index across productive rearrangements. Sourced from immuneACCESS, this table was stored by TCRdb with only in-frame sequences that have V and J called. A share of the clones is absent; for the studies checked, an unresolved V gene accounts for under half, and the remainder has no known explanation. V, J and clone size are taken as reported in that table, and D and trimming were inferred from the DNA itself. The sample profile shows fewer than 80,000 clones; 70% to 90% of them were found once. The top ten constitute 1% of the sample.

The sequence came from a man between 65 and 80 years old with acute or convalescent COVID-19. Sequenced material: peripheral blood.

The CDR3 protein: CASSSTGNTGELFF. The DNA sequence follows: TGTGCCAGCAGCTCGACAGGGAACACCGGGGAGCTGTTTTTT. The rearrangement combines TRBV5-4 with TRBJ2-2; 6 matching bases give a weak D call of TRBD1. V was cut back by 3 bases and J by 1 base, leaving a gap of 7 bases between them. CDR1 and CDR2 were assigned from the germline V gene (reference sequence) as SGHNT and YYREEE. The CDR3 runs 14 residues from the cysteine to the phenylalanine. Solely the CDR3 DNA is kept, with 42 bases framed from the first base. Extended through the reference TRBV5-4 and TRBJ2-2 proteins, this CDR3 yields the full variable domain: ETGVTQSPTHLIKTRGQQVTLRCSSQSGHNTVSWYQQALGQGPQFIFQYYREEENGRGNFPPRFSGLQFPNYSSELNVNALELDDSALYLCASSSTGNTGELFFGEGSRLTVL.